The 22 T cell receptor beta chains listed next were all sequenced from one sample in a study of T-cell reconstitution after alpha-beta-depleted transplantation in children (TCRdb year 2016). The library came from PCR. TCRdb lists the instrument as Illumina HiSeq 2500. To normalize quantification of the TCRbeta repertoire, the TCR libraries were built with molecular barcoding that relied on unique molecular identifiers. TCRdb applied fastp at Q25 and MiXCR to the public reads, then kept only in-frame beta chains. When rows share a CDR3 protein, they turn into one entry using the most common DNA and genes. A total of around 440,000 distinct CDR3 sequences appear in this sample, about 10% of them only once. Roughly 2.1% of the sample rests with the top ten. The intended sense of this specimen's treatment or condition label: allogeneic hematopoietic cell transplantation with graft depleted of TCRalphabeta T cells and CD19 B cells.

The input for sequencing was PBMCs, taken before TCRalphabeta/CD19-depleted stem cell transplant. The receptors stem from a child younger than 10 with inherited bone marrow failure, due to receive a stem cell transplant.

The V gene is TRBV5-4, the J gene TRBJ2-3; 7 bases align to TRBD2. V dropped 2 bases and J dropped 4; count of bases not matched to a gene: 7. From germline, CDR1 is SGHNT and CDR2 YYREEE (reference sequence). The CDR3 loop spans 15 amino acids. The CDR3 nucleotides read TGTGCCAGCAGCTTCGGGCCCCGGGGGGCAGATACGCAGTATTTT. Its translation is CASSFGPRGADTQYF.

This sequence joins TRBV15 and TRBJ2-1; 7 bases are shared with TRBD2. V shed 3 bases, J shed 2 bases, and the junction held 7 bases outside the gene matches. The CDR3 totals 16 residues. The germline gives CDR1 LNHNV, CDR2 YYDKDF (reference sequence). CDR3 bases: TGTGCCACCAGCAGCTTCGGACTAGAGGCCTACAATGAGCAGTTCTTC. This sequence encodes CATSSFGLEAYNEQFF.

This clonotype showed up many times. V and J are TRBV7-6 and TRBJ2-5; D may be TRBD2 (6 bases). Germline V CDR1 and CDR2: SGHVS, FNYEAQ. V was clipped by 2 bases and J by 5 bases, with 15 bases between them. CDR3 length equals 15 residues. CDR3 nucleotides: TGTGCCAGCAGCTTACTAGGAGGGCGAAGGGAGACCCAGTACTTC. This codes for CASSLLGGRRETQYF.

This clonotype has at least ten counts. The CDR3 bases are TGTGCCAGCAGTGAAGGAGTTAGATCTCCGGGGTTCTTC. Its translation: CASSEGVRSPGFF. This chain connects TRBV25-1 to TRBJ2-1; D not resolved. Trimming removed 2 bases from V and 15 bases from J, with 17 bases in between. Looked up from germline, CDR1 is MGHDK and CDR2 is SYGVNS. The CDR3 sequence is 13 residues long.

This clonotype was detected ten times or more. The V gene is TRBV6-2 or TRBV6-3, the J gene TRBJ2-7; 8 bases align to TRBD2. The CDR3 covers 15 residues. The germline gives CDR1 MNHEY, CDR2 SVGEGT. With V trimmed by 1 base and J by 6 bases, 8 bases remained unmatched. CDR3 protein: CASSYLQLAASEQYF. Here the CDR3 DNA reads TGTGCCAGCAGTTACTTACAACTAGCGGCGAGCGAGCAGTACTTC.

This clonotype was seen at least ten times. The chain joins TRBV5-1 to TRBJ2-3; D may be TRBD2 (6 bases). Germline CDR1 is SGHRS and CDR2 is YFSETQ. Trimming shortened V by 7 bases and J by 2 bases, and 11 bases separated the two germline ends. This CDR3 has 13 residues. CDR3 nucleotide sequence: TGCGCCAGCTCTAGCGTCCCCACAGATACGCAGTATTTT. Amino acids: CASSSVPTDTQYF.

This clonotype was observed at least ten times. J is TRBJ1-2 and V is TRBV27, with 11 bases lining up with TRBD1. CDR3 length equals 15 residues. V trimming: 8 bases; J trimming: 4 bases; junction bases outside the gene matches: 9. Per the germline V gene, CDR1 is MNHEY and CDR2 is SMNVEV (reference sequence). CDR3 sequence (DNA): TGTGCCAGCTTACCCGTAGGACAGGGGGCCTATGGCTACACCTTC. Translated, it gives CASLPVGQGAYGYTF.

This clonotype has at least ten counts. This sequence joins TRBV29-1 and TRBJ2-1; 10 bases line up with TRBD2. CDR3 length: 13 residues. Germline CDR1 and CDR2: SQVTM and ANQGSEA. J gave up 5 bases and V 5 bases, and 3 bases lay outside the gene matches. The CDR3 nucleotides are TGCAGCGTTTGGACTAGCGGTAACAATGAGCAGTTCTTC. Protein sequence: CSVWTSGNNEQFF.

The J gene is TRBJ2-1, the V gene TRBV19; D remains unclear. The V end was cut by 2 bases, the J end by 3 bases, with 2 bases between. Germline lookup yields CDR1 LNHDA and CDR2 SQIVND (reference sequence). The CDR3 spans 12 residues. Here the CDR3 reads CASSIYYNEQFF. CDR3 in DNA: TGTGCCAGTAGTATATACTACAATGAGCAGTTCTTC.

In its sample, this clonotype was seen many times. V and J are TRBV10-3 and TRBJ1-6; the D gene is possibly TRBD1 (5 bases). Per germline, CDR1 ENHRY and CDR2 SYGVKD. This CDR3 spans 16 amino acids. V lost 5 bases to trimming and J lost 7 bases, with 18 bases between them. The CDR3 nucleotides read TGTGCCATCAGTACCCTCTCCGGGGACCGAAATTCACCCCTCCACTTT. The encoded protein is CAISTLSGDRNSPLHF.

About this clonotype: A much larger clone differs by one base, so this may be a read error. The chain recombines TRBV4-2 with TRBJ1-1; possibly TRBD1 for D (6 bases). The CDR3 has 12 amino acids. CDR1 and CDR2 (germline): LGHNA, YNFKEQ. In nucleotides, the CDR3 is TGTGCCAGCAGCCAAGAGGGGGCTGACGCTTTCTTT. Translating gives CASSQEGADAFF.

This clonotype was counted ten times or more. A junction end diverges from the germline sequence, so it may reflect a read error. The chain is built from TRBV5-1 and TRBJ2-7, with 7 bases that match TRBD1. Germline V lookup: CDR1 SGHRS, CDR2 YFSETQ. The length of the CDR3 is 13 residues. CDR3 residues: CASSLGTDYEQYF. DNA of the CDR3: TGTGCCAGCAGTCTCGGGACAGATTACGAGCAGTACTTC.

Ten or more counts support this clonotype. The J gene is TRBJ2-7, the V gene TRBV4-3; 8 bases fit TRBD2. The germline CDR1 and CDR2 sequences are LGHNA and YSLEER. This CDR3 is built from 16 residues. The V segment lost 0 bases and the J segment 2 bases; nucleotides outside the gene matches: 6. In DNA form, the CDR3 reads TGCGCCAGCAGCCAAGAGCCTGGCGGGAGGCCCTACGAGCAGTACTTC. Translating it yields CASSQEPGGRPYEQYF.

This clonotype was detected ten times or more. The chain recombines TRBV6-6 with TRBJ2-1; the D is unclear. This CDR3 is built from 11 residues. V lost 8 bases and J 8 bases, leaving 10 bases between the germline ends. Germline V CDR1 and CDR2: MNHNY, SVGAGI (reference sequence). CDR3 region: CASASPYEQFF. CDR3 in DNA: TGTGCCAGCGCTTCGCCTTATGAGCAGTTCTTC.

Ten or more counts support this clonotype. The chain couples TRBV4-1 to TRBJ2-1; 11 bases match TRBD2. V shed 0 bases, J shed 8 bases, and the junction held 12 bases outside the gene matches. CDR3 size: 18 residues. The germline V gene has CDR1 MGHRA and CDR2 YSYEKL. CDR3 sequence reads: CASSQDNIAGGLVYEQFF. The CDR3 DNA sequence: TGCGCCAGCAGCCAAGATAATATAGCGGGAGGGTTGGTGTATGAGCAGTTCTTC.

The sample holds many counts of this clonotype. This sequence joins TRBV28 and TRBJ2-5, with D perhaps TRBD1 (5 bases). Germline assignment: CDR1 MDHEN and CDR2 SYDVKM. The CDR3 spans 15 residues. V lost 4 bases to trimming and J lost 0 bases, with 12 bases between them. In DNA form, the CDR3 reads TGTGCCAGCAGTTCCACGACAGTCTACCAAGAGACCCAGTACTTC. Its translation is CASSSTTVYQETQYF.

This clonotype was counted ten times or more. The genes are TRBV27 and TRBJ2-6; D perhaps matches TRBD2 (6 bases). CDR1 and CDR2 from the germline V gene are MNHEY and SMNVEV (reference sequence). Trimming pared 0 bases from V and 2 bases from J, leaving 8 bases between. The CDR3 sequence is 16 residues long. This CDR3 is CASSLSGGAGANVLTF. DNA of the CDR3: TGTGCCAGCAGTTTATCTGGAGGGGCTGGGGCCAACGTCCTGACTTTC. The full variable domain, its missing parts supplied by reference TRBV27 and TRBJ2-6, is EAQVTQNPRYLITVTGKKLTVTCSQNMNHEYMSWYRQDPGLGLRQIYYSMNVEVTDKGDVPEGYKVSRKEKRNFPLILESPSPNQTSLYFCASSLSGGAGANVLTFGAGSRLTVL.

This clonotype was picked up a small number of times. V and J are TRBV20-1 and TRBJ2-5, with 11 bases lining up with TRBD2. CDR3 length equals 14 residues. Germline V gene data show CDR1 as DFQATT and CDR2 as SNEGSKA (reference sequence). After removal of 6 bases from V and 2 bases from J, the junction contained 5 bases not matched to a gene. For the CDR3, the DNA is TGCAGTGCCCACGGGACTAGCGGACAAGAGACCCAGTACTTC. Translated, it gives CSAHGTSGQETQYF.

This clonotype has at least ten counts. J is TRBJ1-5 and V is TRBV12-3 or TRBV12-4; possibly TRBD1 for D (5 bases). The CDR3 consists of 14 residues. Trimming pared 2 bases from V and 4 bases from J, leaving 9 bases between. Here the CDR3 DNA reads TGTGCCAGCAGTTTAATCAGGACAAATCAGCCCCAGCATTTT. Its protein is CASSLIRTNQPQHF.

The CDR3 DNA reads as TGCGCCAGCAGCCCCCCGAGGACAGGGACCGAGCAGTACTTC. Translated, it gives CASSPPRTGTEQYF. This chain joins TRBV5-1 and TRBJ2-7, with TRBD1 matching over 8 bases. The V gene's germline CDR1 is SGHRS and CDR2 YFSETQ. J gave up 6 bases and V 4 bases, and 9 bases lay outside the gene matches. This CDR3 has 14 amino acids.

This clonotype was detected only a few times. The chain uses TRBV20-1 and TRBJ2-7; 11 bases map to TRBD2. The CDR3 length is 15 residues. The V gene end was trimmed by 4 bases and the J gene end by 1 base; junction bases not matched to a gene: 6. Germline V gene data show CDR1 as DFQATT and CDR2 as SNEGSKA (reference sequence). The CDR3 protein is CSAKGTSGPSYEQYF. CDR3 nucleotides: TGCAGTGCTAAAGGGACTAGCGGCCCTTCCTACGAGCAGTACTTC.

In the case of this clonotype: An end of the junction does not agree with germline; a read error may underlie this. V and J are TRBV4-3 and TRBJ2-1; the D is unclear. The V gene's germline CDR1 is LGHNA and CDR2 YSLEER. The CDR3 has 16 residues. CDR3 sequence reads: CSSSQGGGRHYNEQFF. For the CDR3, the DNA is TGCTCCAGCAGCCAAGGTGGCGGACGCCACTACAATGAGCAGTTCTTC.